What follows describes a single T cell receptor beta chain. The germline gives CDR1 SNHLY, CDR2 FYNNEI. V lost 4 bases to trimming and J lost 2 bases, with 12 bases between them. The CDR3 runs 15 residues. Original processing methods: For nucleated cells, counts were estimated from reference gene primer amplification. Sequencing was performed with immunoSEQ multiplex PCR; in TCRdb, only in-frame clones are kept and a portion is missing. The V and J calls and the clone size are those of that table, but D and trimming were determined from the DNA. The sample has around 95,000 clones; approximately 93% are singletons. This specimen comes from a study of blood T cell repertoires in COVID-19. Study-wide background: In each case, the material was cDNA or gDNA derived from T cells, B-cell-depleted T cells, or PBMCs.

This sequence joins TRBV2 and TRBJ1-5; D is perhaps TRBD1 (6 bases). The receptor comes from a man aged 45-60 years with active COVID-19. The source material was peripheral blood. The CDR3 is CASSGGLFGNQPQHF. The CDR3 DNA is TGTGCCAGCAGTGGGGGGCTGTTTGGCAATCAGCCCCAGCATTTT.